These 10 T cell receptor beta chains were sequenced from one sample in a study of beta chain features in type 1 diabetes. What was sequenced were expressed TCRB transcripts, since all of the isolated RNA had been reverse transcribed. Only in-frame clones appear in the TCRdb table, and some are missing; sequencing was by immunoSEQ multiplex PCR. The sample comprises 450,000 to 600,000 clones, over 25% of which are singletons, and around 0.065% rests with the top ten. Input material: naive CD4+ T cells from blood. These receptors came from a young man in good health.

The chain links TRBV7-2 to TRBJ2-7, with 10 bases matching TRBD1. CDR1 and CDR2 (germline): SGHTA, FQGNSA. J lost 4 bases, V lost 1 base, and 7 bases had no gene match. The CDR3 extends over 16 amino acids. CDR3 sequence reads: CASSLVWDRGFYEQYF. CDR3 nucleotides: TGTGCCAGCAGCTTAGTGTGGGACAGGGGATTTTACGAGCAGTACTTC.

This rearrangement joins TRBV10-3 to TRBJ2-1; TRBD2 aligns across 7 bases. The V and J ends lost 0 bases and 3 bases, in that order; junction bases with no gene match: 2. Germline values: CDR1 ENHRY, CDR2 SYGVKD. The CDR3 totals 15 residues. This chain's CDR3 is CAISESASGYNEQFF. The CDR3 DNA reads TGTGCCATCAGTGAGTCGGCTAGCGGCTACAATGAGCAGTTCTTC.

This clone was observed a handful of times. This chain joins TRBV21-1 and TRBJ2-4; no check of the table's D call, TRBD1, against the DNA was made. TRBV21-1 is a documented pseudogene. The CDR3 loop spans 15 amino acids. CDR3 sequence: CASSSTGLAKNIQYF. In DNA, the CDR3 is TGTGCCAGCAGCTCGACAGGGCTAGCCAAAAACATTCAGTACTTC.

The rearrangement links TRBV30 to TRBJ2-5; unclear D gene. The J call could be wrong; TRBJ2-7 is a better fit for the DNA end. CDR3 length: 14 residues. Germline CDR1 and CDR2: GTSNPN and SVGIG (reference sequence). CDR3 DNA sequence: TGTGCCTGGAAAGACGCATCGATCTACTACGAGCAGTACTTC. This translates into CAWKDASIYYEQYF.

J is TRBJ2-1 and V is TRBV28; 13 bases match TRBD2. Germline assignment: CDR1 MDHEN and CDR2 SYDVKM. Trimming took 5 bases from V and 7 from J; bases not matched to a gene: 8. The CDR3 contains 16 residues. CDR3 in DNA: TGTGCCAGCAGTACAAAACTAGCGGGAGGGCCAAATGAGCAGTTCTTC. Protein sequence: CASSTKLAGGPNEQFF.

This clone was counted between two and nine times. The V gene is TRBV5-1, the J gene TRBJ2-1; 7 nucleotides agree with TRBD1. Germline trimming cut 5 bases from V and 0 bases from J; bases unmatched to any gene: 5. The CDR3 length is 15 residues. Germline CDR1 reads SGHRS; CDR2 reads YFSETQ. The CDR3 is CASRSTGVSYNEQFF. The CDR3 DNA follows: TGCGCCAGCAGGAGTACAGGGGTCTCCTACAATGAGCAGTTCTTC.

This sequence joins TRBV30 and TRBJ1-2; 9 bases are shared with TRBD1. Losses at the gene ends were 2 bases for V and 8 bases for J; bases not matched to a gene: 9. CDR1 is GTSNPN and CDR2 is SVGIG in the germline V gene (reference sequence). The CDR3 loop spans 14 amino acids. The DNA of the CDR3 is TGTGCCTGGAGTAGTACGGGACAGGGTCTCGGCTACACCTTC. Translating it yields CAWSSTGQGLGYTF.

The gene calls are TRBV6-6 and TRBJ1-1; tentatively, D is TRBD1 (6 bases). From germline, CDR1 is MNHNY and CDR2 SVGAGI (reference sequence). The V gene lost 2 bases and the J gene lost 0 bases, with 10 bases spanning the gap. The CDR3 is made up of 15 amino acids. The CDR3 DNA is TGTGCCAGCAGTTACGGGGGCACGATGAACACTGAAGCTTTCTTT. Translating gives CASSYGGTMNTEAFF.

CDR3 sequence: CAWGRGEQYF. The CDR3 nucleotides read TGTGCCTGGGGGCGTGGGGAGCAGTACTTC. The chain links TRBV30 to TRBJ2-7; the D is unclear. CDR1 and CDR2 from the germline V gene are GTSNPN and SVGIG (reference sequence). This CDR3 has 10 amino acids. The ends were cut back, 5 bases at V and 7 bases at J, with 9 bases in the middle.

The chain couples TRBV14 to TRBJ2-1, with 12 bases matching TRBD2. The length of the CDR3 is 16 residues. Germline V CDR1 and CDR2: SGHDN, FVKESK. The ends lost 0 bases at V and 7 bases at J; junction bases unmatched: 4. The CDR3 here is CASSQERLAGGNEQFF. The DNA for the CDR3 is TGTGCCAGCAGCCAAGAACGGCTAGCGGGAGGGAATGAGCAGTTCTTC.